The 22 T cell receptor beta chains given below trace back to one sample, sequenced in a study of Tregs in tolerant kidney transplant recipients. Which antigens these TCRs recognize remains unknown. Using immunoSEQ multiplex PCR, the repertoire was profiled, and TCRdb retains in-frame clones only, with some absent. This table holds about 4,800 clones, 35% to 50% found once. The sequenced sample consisted of CD8+ T cells from blood cultured with allogeneic cells. These TCRs come from a human donor in good health.

Relative to its sample, this clone is medium-sized. The rearrangement links TRBV7-9 to TRBJ2-2, with D tentatively TRBD2 (5 bases). V was pared by 6 bases and J by 3 bases, with 14 bases between. The CDR3 is 15 residues long. The V gene's germline CDR1 is SEHNR and CDR2 FQNEAQ (reference sequence). Here the CDR3 reads CASRPRGLYTGELFF. In DNA form, the CDR3 reads TGTGCCAGCAGACCACGTGGACTCTACACCGGGGAGCTGTTTTTT.

V usage is TRBV11-3 and J usage is TRBJ1-4; no definite D call. Germline CDR1 is SGHNT and CDR2 is YENEEA. This CDR3 spans 15 amino acids. V dropped 6 bases and J dropped 3 bases, with 14 bases sitting between them. In nucleotides, the CDR3 is TGTGCCAGCAGACAACAAGGGAGGGCTAATGAAAAACTGTTTTTT. Amino acid sequence: CASRQQGRANEKLFF.

By sample share, this clone is medium-sized. This chain's CDR3 is CASSSAVGRANYGYTF. As DNA, the CDR3 is TGTGCCAGCAGTTCCGCCGTGGGCAGGGCTAACTATGGCTACACCTTC. The genes are TRBV6-5 and TRBJ1-2, with D maybe TRBD1 (5 bases). The V gene's germline CDR1 is MNHEY and CDR2 SVGAGI. V gave up 4 bases and J gave up 0 bases, with 15 bases separating them. The CDR3 totals 16 residues.

V gene TRBV4-3 combines with J gene TRBJ2-3; 12 nucleotides align to TRBD2. The junction had 7 bases not matched to a gene; V was cut back by 1 base and J by 2 bases. Germline CDR1 LGHNA, CDR2 YSLEER. This CDR3 region has 18 residues. The CDR3 DNA reads TGCGCCAGCAGCCAAGGTGGACTAGCGGGGTCTCTCACAGATACGCAGTATTTT. This gives the protein CASSQGGLAGSLTDTQYF.

The V call is TRBV7-9, the J call TRBJ1-1; perhaps TRBD1 as D (5 bases). Germline lookup yields CDR1 SEHNR and CDR2 FQNEAQ (reference sequence). CDR3 length equals 13 residues. Between the trimmed V and J ends, which lost 3 bases and 8 bases, there was a span of 13 bases. Written as DNA, the CDR3 is TGTGCCAGCAGCTTCGGGGCACGGCAGGAAGCTTTCTTT. It is translated as CASSFGARQEAFF.

The chain employs TRBV7-6 and TRBJ1-5, with 9 bases aligning to TRBD1. CDR3 length: 15 residues. Germline V gene data show CDR1 as SGHVS and CDR2 as FNYEAQ. Trimming cost V 5 bases and J 4 bases; bases outside gene matches: 6. The chain's CDR3 is CASSQSDRGNQPQHF. The CDR3 bases are TGTGCCAGCAGCCAATCCGACAGGGGGAATCAGCCCCAGCATTTT. The full variable domain, with the rest looked up from reference TRBV7-6 and TRBJ1-5, is GAGVSQSPRYKVTKRGQDVALRCDPISGHVSLYWYRQALGQGPEFLTYFNYEAQQDKSGLPNDRFSAERPEGSISTLTIQRTEQRDSAMYRCASSQSDRGNQPQHFGDGTRLSIL.

This clone was seen more than once but under ten times. The chain joins TRBV6-5 to TRBJ2-7, with D possibly TRBD1 on 6 matching bases. Germline V gives CDR1 MNHEY, CDR2 SVGAGI. Deletions cut 10 bases from V and 3 bases from J, with 22 bases between. The CDR3 has 15 residues. The CDR3 reads CATLYSQGVYYEQYF. CDR3 in DNA: TGTGCCACACTATATTCACAGGGTGTGTACTACGAGCAGTACTTC.

This clone was detected only a few times. This chain uses TRBV11-3 with TRBJ2-7; the match to TRBD2 covers 10 bases. Germline assignment: CDR1 SGHNT and CDR2 YENEEA. The CDR3 runs 15 residues. V gave up 1 base and J gave up 4 bases; unmatched junction bases: 4. CDR3 in amino acids: CASSLGSGRRYEQYF. The CDR3 bases are TGTGCCAGCAGCTTAGGTAGCGGGAGGAGGTACGAGCAGTACTTC.

This chain's CDR3 is CASSQEVTYLGTEAFF. Here the CDR3 DNA reads TGCGCCAGCAGCCAAGAAGTGACATACCTGGGCACTGAAGCTTTCTTT. The V call is TRBV4-3, the J call TRBJ1-1; no clear D gene. Trimming stripped 0 bases from V and 4 bases from J, with 15 bases between. CDR3 size: 16 residues. Germline V gene sequence: CDR1 LGHNA, CDR2 YSLEER.

Note on this clone: At one boundary the junction diverges from the germline segment, which might be a read error. V gene TRBV5-4 combines with J gene TRBJ1-5, with D possibly matching TRBD1 (5 bases). Germline V lookup: CDR1 SGHNT, CDR2 YYREEE (reference sequence). CDR3 length: 16 residues. CDR3 region: CASSQGTEYSNQPQHF. The CDR3 nucleotides read TGCGCCAGCAGCCAAGGGACGGAATATAGCAATCAGCCCCAGCATTTT.

This clone was observed a few times. The rearrangement links TRBV4-2 to TRBJ1-5; 9 nucleotides match TRBD1. The germline V gene encodes CDR1 LGHNA and CDR2 YNFKEQ. V gave up 2 bases and J gave up 4 bases; unmatched junction bases: 3. The CDR3 runs 15 residues. As DNA, the CDR3 is TGTGCCAGCAGCCAATCCGACAGGGGGAATCAGCCCCAGCATTTT. It codes for CASSQSDRGNQPQHF.

The chain couples TRBV4-3 to TRBJ2-1; D possibly uses TRBD1 or TRBD2 (5 bases each). The CDR3 is made up of 13 amino acids. V lost 3 bases and J lost 3, with 6 bases in between. Germline V gives CDR1 LGHNA, CDR2 YSLEER. The CDR3 coding sequence is TGCGCCAGCAGCCAGGGGGTCTACAATGAGCAGTTCTTC. Translation: CASSQGVYNEQFF.

This clone was detected once. The chain has TRBV9 and TRBJ2-2; D is undetermined. This CDR3 is 16 amino acids long. CDR1 SGDLS and CDR2 YYNGEE come from the germline V gene. V was pared by 4 bases and J by 3 bases, with 16 bases between. The CDR3 nucleotides are TGTGCCAGCAGCCCCCAGGATGCAGAGTACACCGGGGAGCTGTTTTTT. This gives the protein CASSPQDAEYTGELFF.

This clone has a single count. This may stem from a read error, because a much larger clone lies one nucleotide away. The chain recombines TRBV5-1 with TRBJ2-2; 8 positions match TRBD1. Germline trimming cut 3 bases from V and 6 bases from J; bases unmatched to any gene: 19. Per germline, CDR1 SGHRS and CDR2 YFSETQ. The CDR3 is 19 amino acids. CDR3 sequence reads: CASSSLFGVGQGLSGELFF. The CDR3 DNA is TGCGCCAGCAGCTCGTTGTTCGGGGTCGGACAGGGACTTTCCGGGGAGCTGTTTTTT.

This clone is a singleton in its sample. CDR3 in DNA: TGTGCCATCAGACACGGACAGGGCCACGAGCAGTACTTC. This sequence encodes CAIRHGQGHEQYF. The V and J genes are TRBV10-3 and TRBJ2-5; 8 positions match TRBD1. The J call could be wrong; TRBJ2-7 is a better fit for the DNA end. Looked up from germline, CDR1 is ENHRY and CDR2 is SYGVKD. The CDR3 length is 13 residues.

The V call is TRBV4-3, the J call TRBJ2-7; weak D call: TRBD1 (7 bases). Between the trimmed V and J ends, which lost 0 bases and 3 bases, there was a span of 18 bases. Germline-derived CDR1 and CDR2 are LGHNA and YSLEER. The CDR3 is made up of 17 amino acids. For the CDR3, the DNA is TGCGCCAGCAGCCAAGATCGAGGGACAGCGGGTTTCTACGAGCAGTACTTC. Amino acid sequence: CASSQDRGTAGFYEQYF.

The V and J genes are TRBV18 and TRBJ2-2, with 8 positions matching TRBD1. The germline V gene has CDR1 KGHSH and CDR2 LQKENI. Unmatched junction bases numbered 20, after V lost 8 bases and J lost 6 bases. The CDR3 spans 18 residues. CDR3 amino acids: CASRALIDRGRPPGELFF. CDR3 sequence (DNA): TGTGCCAGCCGGGCCCTAATCGACAGGGGCCGCCCCCCCGGGGAGCTGTTTTTT.

In its sample, this clone was seen once. This sequence joins TRBV7-9 and TRBJ2-7; weak D call: TRBD1 (5 bases). Germline CDR1 SEHNR, CDR2 FQNEAQ (reference sequence). This CDR3 is 15 amino acids long. The V and J ends lost 1 base and 9 bases respectively, with 19 bases between them. The CDR3, as DNA: TGTGCCAGCAGCTTAGTCGACAGCGATGGGGCCGGGCAGTACTTC. Its translation: CASSLVDSDGAGQYF.

The rearrangement joins TRBV29-1 to TRBJ2-2; 7 bases map to TRBD1. The CDR3 extends over 14 amino acids. V lost 6 bases to trimming and J lost 1 base; unmatched junction nucleotides: 5. Looked up from germline, CDR1 is SQVTM and CDR2 is ANQGSEA. The CDR3 protein is CSVSGTVNTGELFF. Written as DNA, the CDR3 is TGCAGCGTCTCAGGGACAGTGAACACCGGGGAGCTGTTTTTT.

This clone has just a few counts. J is TRBJ2-7 and V is TRBV19; no clear D. The CDR3 consists of 13 residues. Germline lookup yields CDR1 LNHDA and CDR2 SQIVND (reference sequence). The V end was cut by 3 bases, the J end by 6 bases, with 12 bases between. Here the CDR3 DNA reads TGTGCCAGTAGTATTGCAGGACCGGCCGAGCAGTACTTC. This sequence encodes CASSIAGPAEQYF.

The chain uses TRBV11-2 and TRBJ2-1; no clear D gene. Trimming stripped 3 bases from V and 5 bases from J, with 8 bases between. CDR1 is SGHAT and CDR2 is FQNNGV in the germline V gene. The CDR3 is made up of 13 amino acids. DNA of the CDR3: TGTGCCAGCAGCTTCGATTGGGACAATGAGCAGTTCTTC. Amino acids: CASSFDWDNEQFF.

The rearrangement uses TRBV7-2 and TRBJ2-1; D gene unclear. Germline V gene sequence: CDR1 SGHTA, CDR2 FQGNSA. The CDR3 is 14 amino acids. V was pared by 5 bases and J by 0 bases, with 8 bases between. Here the CDR3 DNA reads TGTGCCAGCAGCCGATTCAGCTCCTACAATGAGCAGTTCTTC. Protein: CASSRFSSYNEQFF.